The T cell receptor beta chain under discussion was sequenced for a study of blood T cell repertoires in COVID-19. Looking at the study overall: The United States, Italy and Spain were the sources of the acute and convalescent COVID-19 samples.

Using immunoSEQ multiplex PCR, the repertoire was profiled, and TCRdb retains in-frame clones only, with some absent. The sample holds 250,000 to 300,000 clones, approximately 85% seen once. For recovered donors of Cohort 3, there were two negative PCRs, clearance, or symptom resolution. Sequencing was done on a sample of PBMCs or T cells enriched from blood (not recorded which). This TCR came from a woman aged 45 to 65 who had recovered from COVID-19.

In DNA, the CDR3 is TGTGCCAGCAGTTTTGTCAGAAACACCATATATTTT. Protein: CASSFVRNTIYF. The chain links TRBV28 to TRBJ1-3; D gene ambiguous. V was trimmed by 3 bases and J by 5 bases, leaving 5 bases between them. The CDR3 contains 12 residues. The germline CDR1 and CDR2 sequences are MDHEN and SYDVKM.